This is a list of T cell receptor beta chains from one sample in a study of blood T cell repertoires in COVID-19. Sequenced by immunoSEQ multiplex PCR; TCRdb stores in-frame clones only, minus some. The sample contains roughly 150,000 clones, 75% to 85% of which appear only once. Specimen: peripheral blood. The receptors come from a woman aged 50 to 65 with acute or convalescent COVID-19. Both conserved end residues are part of each CDR3. The D gene is left open where the match is weak. A clone size is listed for some rows: how often the clone was seen (once, few, many), or a class if it is expanded.

TRBJ2-5 | TRBV5-1 | . | . | CASSFGRGQETQYF | TGCGCCAGCAGCTTTGGCAGGGGTCAAGAGACCCAGTACTTC
TRBJ2-4 | TRBV5-6 | . | . | CASSSRTVAKNIQYF | TGTGCCAGCAGCTCCCGGACAGTAGCCAAAAACATTCAGTACTTC
TRBJ1-6 | TRBV7-9 | TRBD1 | . | CASSYQGADSPLHF | TGTGCCAGCAGTTACCAGGGGGCTGATTCACCCCTCCACTTT
TRBJ1-2 | TRBV19 | . | . | CASSNKGRGAGQFNGYTF | TGTGCCAGTAGCAATAAGGGGAGGGGCGCGGGCCAATTTAATGGCTACACCTTC
TRBJ2-7 | TRBV21-1 | . | . | CASSKAAAEAGAAYEQYF | TGTGCCAGCAGCAAAGCCGCCGCGGAAGCGGGAGCAGCCTACGAGCAGTACTTC
TRBJ2-3 | TRBV11-2 | . | . | CASSHRGARSTDTQYF | TGTGCCAGCAGCCATCGGGGGGCCAGGAGCACAGATACGCAGTATTTT
TRBJ2-1 | TRBV7-2 | . | . | CASSPQTNYNEQFF | TGTGCCAGCAGCCCCCAGACAAACTACAATGAGCAGTTCTTC
TRBJ2-7 | TRBV10-3 | TRBD1 | . | CAISSRGQDEQYF | TGTGCCATCAGCTCCAGGGGGCAAGACGAGCAGTACTTC
TRBJ2-7 | TRBV27 | . | . | CASSSQEGRSSYEQYF | TGTGCCAGCAGTTCCCAGGAGGGACGAAGCTCCTACGAGCAGTACTTC
TRBJ1-5 | TRBV5-8 | TRBD1 | few | CASSFGTGLGQPQHF | TGTGCCAGCAGCTTTGGGACAGGGTTAGGTCAGCCCCAGCATTTT
TRBJ2-7 | TRBV18 | TRBD1 | . | CASSPGQGAYEQYF | TGTGCCAGCTCCCCCGGACAGGGGGCGTACGAGCAGTACTTC
TRBJ1-2 | TRBV9 | TRBD1 | . | CASSVTGTGGAYGYTF | TGTGCCAGCAGCGTTACCGGGACAGGGGGCGCCTATGGCTACACCTTC
TRBJ2-1 | TRBV5-4 | TRBD2 | . | CASSSGTNYNEQFF | TGTGCCAGCAGTTCCGGGACTAACTACAATGAGCAGTTCTTC
TRBJ2-1 | TRBV7-9 | TRBD1 | . | CASSLEDRTYNEQFF | TGTGCCAGCAGCTTAGAGGACAGGACTTACAATGAGCAGTTCTTC
TRBJ1-5 | TRBV19 | . | . | CASSSSGFSQPQHF | TGTGCCAGTAGTAGCTCTGGTTTCAGTCAGCCCCAGCATTTT
TRBJ1-4 | TRBV5-1 | TRBD1 | . | CASSDTGGDEKLFF | TGCGCCAGCAGCGACACAGGGGGGGATGAAAAACTGTTTTTT
TRBJ1-4 | TRBV20-1 | . | . | CSASSATGGTNEKLFF | TGCAGTGCTAGTTCGGCGACAGGCGGGACTAATGAAAAACTGTTTTTT
TRBJ2-1 | TRBV7-8 | TRBD1 | . | CASSLVGRDRGLNQNNEQFF | TGTGCCAGCAGCTTAGTCGGCCGGGACAGGGGGCTTAATCAAAACAATGAGCAGTTCTTC
TRBJ1-2 | TRBV18 | . | few | CASSPGVLTGYGYTF | TGTGCCAGCTCACCCGGGGTCCTGACAGGCTATGGCTACACCTTC
TRBJ2-5 | TRBV28 | . | . | CASSRRRSGQETQYF | TGTGCCAGCAGCCGCCGCAGGAGCGGACAAGAGACCCAGTACTTC
TRBJ1-3 | TRBV6-6 | TRBD1 | . | CASSTRQGLYF | TGTGCCAGCAGTACTCGACAGGGTTTGTATTTT
TRBJ2-1 | TRBV5-6 | TRBD2 | . | CASRGTRGTNEQFF | TGTGCCAGCAGAGGGACTAGAGGGACGAATGAGCAGTTCTTC
TRBJ2-5 | TRBV7-9 | . | . | CASSLIEQETQYF | TGTGCCAGCAGCTTAATTGAGCAAGAGACCCAGTACTTC
TRBJ2-3 | TRBV21-1 | . | . | CASSKGLTDTQYF | TGTGCCAGCAGCAAAGGTCTAACAGATACGCAGTATTTT
TRBJ2-2 | TRBV7-9 | TRBD2 | once | CASSRTSGVRTGELFF | TGTGCCAGCAGCAGGACTAGCGGGGTTCGGACCGGGGAGCTGTTTTTT
TRBJ1-2 | TRBV5-1 | . | once | CASSLATSTYGYTF | TGCGCCAGCAGCTTGGCCACGTCTACCTATGGCTACACCTTC
TRBJ2-7 | TRBV18 | . | . | CASSPPLGQTNRYEQYF | TGTGCCAGCTCACCACCTCTAGGACAGACGAATAGATACGAGCAGTACTTC
TRBJ2-7 | TRBV6-5 | TRBD1 | . | CAIRGPGEQYF | TGTGCCATCAGGGGGCCGGGCGAGCAGTACTTC
TRBJ1-1 | TRBV5-6 | . | . | CASSFSGSLLLNTEAFF | TGTGCCAGCAGCTTTTCAGGATCCCTCCTTCTGAACACTGAAGCTTTCTTT
TRBJ1-1 | TRBV19 | TRBD1 | . | CASSFRGQGGTEAFF | TGTGCCAGTAGCTTCAGGGGACAGGGCGGAACTGAAGCTTTCTTT
TRBJ1-1 | TRBV14 | . | once | CASSHRTDPLTEAFF | TGTGCCAGCAGCCATCGGACAGACCCGTTAACTGAAGCTTTCTTT
TRBJ2-3 | TRBV19 | TRBD1 | . | CASSAQGIQADTQYF | TGTGCCAGTTCCGCACAGGGGATACAAGCAGATACGCAGTATTTT
TRBJ1-2 | TRBV19 | . | . | CANPGAGAYGYTF | TGTGCCAACCCAGGAGCAGGGGCCTATGGCTACACCTTC
TRBJ2-7 | TRBV29-1 | . | . | CSVSTRQQLYEQYF | TGCAGCGTTTCCACGCGGCAGCAACTTTACGAGCAGTACTTC
TRBJ1-4 | TRBV15 | . | . | CATSREVAGNTEKLFF | TGTGCCACCAGCAGAGAAGTGGCAGGAAATACGGAAAAACTGTTTTTT
TRBJ2-1 | TRBV7-2 | TRBD2 | . | CASSTRTSGYEQFF | TGTGCCAGCAGCACAAGGACTAGCGGTTATGAGCAGTTCTTC
TRBJ2-1 | TRBV28 | TRBD1 | . | CASRGDLDDRGSEQFF | TGTGCCAGCAGGGGGGATCTGGACGACAGGGGTAGTGAGCAGTTCTTC
TRBJ1-3 | TRBV7-6 | . | . | CASSLTEGNTIYF | TGTGCCAGCAGCTTAACAGAGGGAAACACCATATATTTT
TRBJ2-7 | TRBV10-3 | . | . | CAISESKLSARYEQYF | TGTGCCATCAGTGAGTCGAAACTTAGTGCTCGCTACGAGCAGTACTTC
TRBJ2-2 | TRBV19 | . | . | CASSPHKNTGELFF | TGTGCCAGTAGTCCCCACAAGAACACCGGGGAGCTGTTTTTT
TRBJ1-1 | TRBV14 | . | . | CASSQALPGVNTEAFF | TGTGCCAGCAGCCAAGCCCTCCCGGGAGTGAACACTGAAGCTTTCTTT
TRBJ1-5 | TRBV12-3/TRBV12-4 | . | few | CASGTNNQPQHF | TGTGCCAGCGGGACAAACAATCAGCCCCAGCATTTT
TRBJ2-1 | TRBV7-2 | TRBD2 | . | CASSFTASGSYNEQFF | TGTGCCAGCAGCTTTACCGCTAGCGGGAGCTACAATGAGCAGTTCTTC
TRBJ1-5 | TRBV10-2 | TRBD1 | once | CASTGQFNQPQHF | TGCGCCAGCACGGGACAGTTTAATCAGCCCCAGCATTTT
TRBJ1-1 | TRBV5-1 | . | . | CASSLDEGVTEAFF | TGCGCCAGCAGCTTGGATGAGGGGGTGACTGAAGCTTTCTTT
TRBJ2-3 | TRBV7-3 | TRBD1 | . | CASSLAGTGDTQYF | TGTGCCAGCAGCTTAGCGGGGACAGGGGATACGCAGTATTTT
TRBJ1-2 | TRBV10-3 | TRBD1 | few | CAISGGSGTANYGYTF | TGTGCCATCAGTGGGGGGTCAGGGACAGCTAACTATGGCTACACCTTC
TRBJ2-6 | TRBV6-1 | . | . | CASSEAQRTSGANVLTF | TGTGCCAGCAGTGAAGCGCAGCGTACCTCTGGGGCCAACGTCCTGACTTTC
TRBJ1-4 | TRBV3-1/TRBV3-2 | . | . | CASSQLDSYNEKLFF | TGTGCCAGCAGCCAATTGGACAGCTATAATGAAAAACTGTTTTTT